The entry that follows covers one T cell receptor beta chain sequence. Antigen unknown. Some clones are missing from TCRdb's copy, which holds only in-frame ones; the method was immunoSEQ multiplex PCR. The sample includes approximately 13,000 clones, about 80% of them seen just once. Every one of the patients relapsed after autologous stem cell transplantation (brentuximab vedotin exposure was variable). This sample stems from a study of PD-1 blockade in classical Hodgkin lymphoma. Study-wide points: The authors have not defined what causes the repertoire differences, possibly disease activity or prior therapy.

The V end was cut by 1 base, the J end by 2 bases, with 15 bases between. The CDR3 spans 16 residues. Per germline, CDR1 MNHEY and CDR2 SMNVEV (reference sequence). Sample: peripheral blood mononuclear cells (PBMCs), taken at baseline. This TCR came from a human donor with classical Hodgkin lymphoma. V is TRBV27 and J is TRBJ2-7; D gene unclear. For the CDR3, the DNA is TGTGCCAGCAGTTTATTTTCTTCCCCTAAACCCTACGAGCAGTACTTC. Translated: CASSLFSSPKPYEQYF.